The T cell receptor (beta chain) described here comes from a study of blood T cell repertoires in COVID-19 (dated by TCRdb to the early 2020s). At the level of the whole study: Samples covering the acute and convalescent phases of COVID-19 were provided by collaborators in the United States, Italy and Spain. The prospective study material was composed of cDNA or gDNA derived from T cells, B-cell-depleted T cells, or PBMCs. Subjects who had been exposed to COVID-19, were actively infected with it, or had recovered from it provided the deeply sampled blood TCRbeta repertoires that made up the dataset. The repertoires were made available in a free public database intended to serve as a resource for research on the immune response to SARS-CoV-2. The samples were drawn from the first 160 participants of the ongoing ImmuneRACE study and from 950 to 1,500 subjects provided by 6 global collaborators. Sample metadata almost always included a de-identified subject ID, COVID-19 status, age in years and sex. Where available, HLA class I and class II types were taken from metadata supplied by the sample provider and were not determined by assay-based typing.

Results the study describes overall, beyond this receptor: Clinical and demographic metadata were provided uncurated, with the amount varying by source and participant.

Remarks on this clone: It has no known antigen specificity. The record has no base qualities; no much larger clone is one base away.

The CDR3 sequence holds 16 residues, the cysteine and phenylalanine included. Solely the CDR3 DNA is kept, with 48 bases framed from the first base. V trim: 2 bases; J trim: 7 bases; unmatched bases: 11. CDR1 and CDR2, per the germline V gene (reference sequence), are LNHDA and SQIVND. The immunoSEQ Assay, a bias-controlled multiplex PCR, was used to amplify TCRbeta CDR3 regions from genomic DNA. The original methods were these. The number of nucleated cells in each sample was estimated by amplification of reference gene primers within the assay. Sequence reads were collapsed and filtered to measure the absolute abundance of every unique TCRbeta CDR3 rearrangement. For each sample, productive Simpson clonality was calculated as the square root of Simpson's diversity index across productive rearrangements. Held by TCRdb, this immuneACCESS table contains in-frame sequences only and omits some clones. Under half of the omission traces to an unresolved V gene where checked; the cause of the rest is unknown. Clone size and the V and J calls come from that table; the DNA yielded D and trimming. The sample table records about 250,000 clones; approximately 89% of these occur just once. The ten largest clonotypes hold 6% to 6.5% of the sample.

In Seattle, one collaborating source enrolled patients while the infection was active and tracked those patients longitudinally over the course of disease. Collaborating institutions collected whole blood in K2EDTA tubes following their own protocols. For TCRbeta analysis, collaborators shipped samples in one of three forms: frozen whole blood, isolated PBMCs, or DNA extracted from either of those sample types. The sequence came from a young woman with COVID-19, enrolled during active disease. Sequenced: peripheral blood. The chain uses TRBV19 and TRBJ1-2; TRBD1 agrees with 9 junctional bases. The nucleotide sequence is given as TGTGCCAGTAGTATATCGGGACAGGGCCAGATCGGTGGCTACACCTTC. This sequence encodes CASSISGQGQIGGYTF.